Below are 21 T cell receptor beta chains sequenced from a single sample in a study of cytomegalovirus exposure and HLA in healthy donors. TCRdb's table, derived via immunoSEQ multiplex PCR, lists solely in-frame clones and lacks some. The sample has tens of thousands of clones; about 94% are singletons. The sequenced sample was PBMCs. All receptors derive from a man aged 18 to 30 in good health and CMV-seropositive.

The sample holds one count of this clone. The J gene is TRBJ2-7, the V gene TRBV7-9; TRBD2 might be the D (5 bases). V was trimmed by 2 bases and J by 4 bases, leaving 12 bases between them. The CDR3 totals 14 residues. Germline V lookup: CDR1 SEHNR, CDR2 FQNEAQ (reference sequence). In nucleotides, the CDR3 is TGTGCCAGCAGCTTATCGGGATTCGGGTACGAGCAGTACTTC. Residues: CASSLSGFGYEQYF.

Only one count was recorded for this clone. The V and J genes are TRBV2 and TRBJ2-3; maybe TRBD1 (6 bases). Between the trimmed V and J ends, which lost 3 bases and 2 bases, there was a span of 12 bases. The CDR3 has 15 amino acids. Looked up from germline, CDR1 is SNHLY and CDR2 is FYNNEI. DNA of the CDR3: TGTGCCAGCAGTGAGGGGGACACCTTCACAGATACGCAGTATTTT. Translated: CASSEGDTFTDTQYF.

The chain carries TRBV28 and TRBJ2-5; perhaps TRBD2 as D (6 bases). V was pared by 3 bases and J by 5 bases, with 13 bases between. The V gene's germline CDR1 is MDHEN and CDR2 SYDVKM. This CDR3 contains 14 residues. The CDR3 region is CASSFVWEEETQYF. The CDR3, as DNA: TGTGCCAGCAGTTTTGTTTGGGAGGAGGAGACCCAGTACTTC.

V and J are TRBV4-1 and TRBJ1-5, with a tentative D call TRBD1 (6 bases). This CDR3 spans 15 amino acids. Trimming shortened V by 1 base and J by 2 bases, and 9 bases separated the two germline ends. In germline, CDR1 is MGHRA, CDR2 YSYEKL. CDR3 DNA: TGCGCCAGCAGCCAAGTTACAGGGCGCAATCAGCCCCAGCATTTT. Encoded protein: CASSQVTGRNQPQHF.

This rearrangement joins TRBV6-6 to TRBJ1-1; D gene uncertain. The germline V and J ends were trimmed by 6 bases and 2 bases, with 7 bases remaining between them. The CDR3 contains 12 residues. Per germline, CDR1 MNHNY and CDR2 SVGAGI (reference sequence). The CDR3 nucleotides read TGTGCCAGCAGCCACTCAAACACTGAAGCTTTCTTT. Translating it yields CASSHSNTEAFF.

The CDR3 here is CASRGADTRDEQYF. Written as DNA, the CDR3 is TGTGCCAGTAGGGGGGCAGATACCAGGGACGAGCAGTACTTC. The rearrangement links TRBV19 to TRBJ2-7; D may be TRBD1 (6 bases). This CDR3 is built from 14 residues. V was trimmed by 6 bases and J by 5 bases, leaving 17 bases between them. Looked up from germline, CDR1 is LNHDA and CDR2 is SQIVND (reference sequence).

The CDR3 nucleotides read TGTGCCAGCAGCACCACAGGTCCTGAAGCTTTCTTT. Translation: CASSTTGPEAFF. The chain employs TRBV7-9 and TRBJ1-1, with D possibly TRBD1 on 5 matching bases. The ends were cut back, 5 bases at V and 6 bases at J, with 10 bases in the middle. The germline gives CDR1 SEHNR, CDR2 FQNEAQ (reference sequence). CDR3 length equals 12 residues.

In DNA form, the CDR3 reads TGTGCCAGCAGTAGACAACTTGGAAACACCATATATTTT. As protein: CASSRQLGNTIYF. The chain couples TRBV6-5 to TRBJ1-3; D is ambiguous. V lost 5 bases and J lost 3, with 8 bases in between. Germline V lookup: CDR1 MNHEY, CDR2 SVGAGI. The CDR3 consists of 13 residues.

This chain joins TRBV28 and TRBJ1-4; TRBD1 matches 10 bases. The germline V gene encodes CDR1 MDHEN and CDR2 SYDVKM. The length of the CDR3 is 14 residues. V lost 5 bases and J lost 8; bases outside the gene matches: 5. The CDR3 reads CASSVGTGDEKLFF. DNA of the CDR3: TGTGCCAGCAGTGTAGGGACAGGGGACGAAAAACTGTTTTTT.

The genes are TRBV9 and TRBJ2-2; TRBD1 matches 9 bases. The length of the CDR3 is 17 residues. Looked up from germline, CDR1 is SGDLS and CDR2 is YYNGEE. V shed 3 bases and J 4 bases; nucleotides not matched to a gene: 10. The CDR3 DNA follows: TGTGCCAGCAGCGCGAGAGGGACAGGGTTGGGCACCGGGGAGCTGTTTTTT. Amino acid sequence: CASSARGTGLGTGELFF.

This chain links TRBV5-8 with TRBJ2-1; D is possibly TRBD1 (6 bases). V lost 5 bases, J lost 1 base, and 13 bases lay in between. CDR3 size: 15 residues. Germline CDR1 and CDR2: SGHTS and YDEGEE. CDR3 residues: CASRSGANSYNEQFF. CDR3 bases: TGTGCCAGCAGATCAGGGGCAAATTCCTACAATGAGCAGTTCTTC.

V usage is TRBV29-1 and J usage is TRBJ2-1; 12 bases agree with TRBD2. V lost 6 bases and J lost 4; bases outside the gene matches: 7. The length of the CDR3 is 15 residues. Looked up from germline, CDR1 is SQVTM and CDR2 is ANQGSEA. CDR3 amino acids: CSVDSTSGGYNEQFF. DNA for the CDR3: TGCAGCGTCGATTCTACTAGCGGGGGGTACAATGAGCAGTTCTTC.

CDR3 in amino acids: CASSEFGGQGPDTQYF. CDR3 nucleotide sequence: TGTGCCAGCAGTGAATTTGGGGGACAGGGTCCAGATACGCAGTATTTT. The chain joins TRBV6-1 to TRBJ2-3; 9 bases match TRBD1. Unmatched junction bases numbered 7, after V lost 2 bases and J lost 4 bases. Germline lookup yields CDR1 MNHNS and CDR2 SASEGT. The CDR3 spans 16 residues.

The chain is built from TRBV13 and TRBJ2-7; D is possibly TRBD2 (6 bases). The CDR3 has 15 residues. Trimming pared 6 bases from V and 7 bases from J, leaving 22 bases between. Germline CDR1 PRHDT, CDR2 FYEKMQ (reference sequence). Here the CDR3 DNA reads TGTGCCAGCAGAAAGGCGGGAACGGGACGGGGGGAGCAGTACTTC. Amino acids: CASRKAGTGRGEQYF. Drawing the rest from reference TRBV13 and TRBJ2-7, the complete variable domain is AAGVIQSPRHLIKEKRETATLKCYPIPRHDTVYWYQQGPGQDPQFLISFYEKMQSDKGSIPDRFSAQQFSDYHSELNMSSLELGDSALYFCASRKAGTGRGEQYFGPGTRLTVT.

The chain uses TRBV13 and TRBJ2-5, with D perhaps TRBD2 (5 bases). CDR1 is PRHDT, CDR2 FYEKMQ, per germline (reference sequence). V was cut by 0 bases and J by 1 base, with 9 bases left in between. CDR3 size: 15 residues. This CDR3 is CASSLGGDLQETQYF. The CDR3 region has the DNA TGTGCCAGCAGCTTAGGGGGAGACCTCCAAGAGACCCAGTACTTC.

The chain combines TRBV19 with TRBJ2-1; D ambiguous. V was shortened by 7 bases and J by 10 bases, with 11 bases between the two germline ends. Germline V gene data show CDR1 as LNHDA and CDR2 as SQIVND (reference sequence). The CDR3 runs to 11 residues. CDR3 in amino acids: CASTFLEEQFF. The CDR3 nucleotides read TGTGCCAGTACCTTTCTCGAGGAGCAGTTCTTC.

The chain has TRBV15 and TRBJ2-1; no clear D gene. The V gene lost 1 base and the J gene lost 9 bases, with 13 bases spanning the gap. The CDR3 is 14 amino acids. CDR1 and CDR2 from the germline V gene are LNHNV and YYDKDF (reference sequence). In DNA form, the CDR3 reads TGTGCCACCAGCAGAGTCGGCGGCTACGGTGAGCAGTTCTTC. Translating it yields CATSRVGGYGEQFF.

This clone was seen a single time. CDR3 loop: CASSLYVDKTDTQYF. Written as DNA, the CDR3 is TGTGCCAGCAGCTTATACGTAGATAAAACAGATACGCAGTATTTT. The chain couples TRBV7-2 to TRBJ2-3; D call uncertain. The germline V gene has CDR1 SGHTA and CDR2 FQGNSA. This CDR3 comprises 15 residues. Trimming pared 2 bases from V and 3 bases from J, leaving 12 bases between. Filled out from reference TRBV7-2 and TRBJ2-3, the complete variable domain reads GAGVSQSPSNKVTEKGKDVELRCDPISGHTALYWYRQSLGQGLEFLIYFQGNSAPDKSGLPSDRFSAERTGGSVSTLTIQRTQQEDSAVYLCASSLYVDKTDTQYFGPGTRLTVL.

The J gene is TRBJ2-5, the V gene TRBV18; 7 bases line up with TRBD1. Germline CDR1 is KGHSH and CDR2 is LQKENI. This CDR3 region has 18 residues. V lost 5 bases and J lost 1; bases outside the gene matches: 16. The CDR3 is CASSSKVYTGALQETQYF. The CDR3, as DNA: TGTGCCAGCTCATCAAAAGTTTATACAGGGGCACTCCAAGAGACCCAGTACTTC.

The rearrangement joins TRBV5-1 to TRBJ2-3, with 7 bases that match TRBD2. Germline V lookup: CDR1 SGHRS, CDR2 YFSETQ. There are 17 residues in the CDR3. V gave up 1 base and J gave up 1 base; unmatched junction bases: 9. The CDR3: CASSLTPGLAGTDTQYF. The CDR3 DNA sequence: TGCGCCAGCAGCTTGACCCCGGGGCTAGCGGGCACAGATACGCAGTATTTT.

CDR3: CCFGDTYSGYTF. As DNA, the CDR3 is TGTTGTTTCGGGGACACTTACTCTGGCTACACCTTC. This chain links TRBV11-2 with TRBJ1-2; D may be TRBD1 (6 bases). The CDR3 has 12 amino acids. The germline V gene encodes CDR1 SGHAT and CDR2 FQNNGV.